What follows is one T cell receptor beta chain and its context. Its antigen is unidentified. The sample is drawn from a study of yellow fever vaccine responses in identical twins. TCRdb ran MiXCR on the RT-PCR reads and lists one entry per CDR3 protein. Of 30,000 to 40,000 distinct CDR3 sequences in the sample, 50% to 65% were seen once. Study-level findings and limits: Vaccine T cell responses of twins reportedly seemed partly convergent and partly personalized.

Trimming pared 1 base from V and 2 bases from J, leaving 10 bases between. Germline-derived CDR1 and CDR2 are SEHNR and FQNEAQ (reference sequence). CDR3 length: 15 residues. The specimen comprised T cells from blood (PBMCs), unsorted or a sorted subset (not recorded which), sampled before or after yellow fever vaccination (not recorded which). The sequence derives from a woman under 30 who received the yellow fever vaccine. V gene TRBV7-9 combines with J gene TRBJ2-3; D is ambiguous. As DNA, the CDR3 is TGTGCCAGCAGCTTAGGGCTTTACGCCACAGATACGCAGTATTTT. Encoded protein: CASSLGLYATDTQYF.